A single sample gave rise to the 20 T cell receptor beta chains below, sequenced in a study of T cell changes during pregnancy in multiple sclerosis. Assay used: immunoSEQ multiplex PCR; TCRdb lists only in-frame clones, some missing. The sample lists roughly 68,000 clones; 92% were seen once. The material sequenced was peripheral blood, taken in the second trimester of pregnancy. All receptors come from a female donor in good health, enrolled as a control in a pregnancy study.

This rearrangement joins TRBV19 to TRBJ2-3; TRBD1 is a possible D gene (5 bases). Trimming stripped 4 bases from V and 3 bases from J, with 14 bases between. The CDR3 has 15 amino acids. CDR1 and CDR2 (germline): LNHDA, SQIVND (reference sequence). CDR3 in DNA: TGTGCCAGTAGTACAACAGGTACTGGGACAGATACGCAGTATTTT. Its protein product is CASSTTGTGTDTQYF.

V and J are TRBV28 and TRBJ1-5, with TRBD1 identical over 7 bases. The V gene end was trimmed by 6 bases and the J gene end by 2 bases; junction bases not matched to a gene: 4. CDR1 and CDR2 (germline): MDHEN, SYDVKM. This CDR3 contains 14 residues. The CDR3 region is CASSWTGRNQPQHF. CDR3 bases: TGTGCCAGCAGCTGGACAGGCCGCAATCAGCCCCAGCATTTT.

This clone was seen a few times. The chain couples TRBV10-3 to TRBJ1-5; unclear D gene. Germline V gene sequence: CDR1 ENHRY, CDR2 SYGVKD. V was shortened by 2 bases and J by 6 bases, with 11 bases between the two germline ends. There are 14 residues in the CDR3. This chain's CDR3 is CAISEPGVGQPQHF. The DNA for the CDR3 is TGTGCCATCAGTGAGCCGGGAGTGGGTCAGCCCCAGCATTTT.

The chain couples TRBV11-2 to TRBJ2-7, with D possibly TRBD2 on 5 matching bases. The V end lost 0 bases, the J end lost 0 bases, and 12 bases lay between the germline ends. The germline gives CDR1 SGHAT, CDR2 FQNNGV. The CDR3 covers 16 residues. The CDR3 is CASSLDLGVSSYEQYF. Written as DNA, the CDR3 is TGTGCCAGCAGCTTAGATCTCGGGGTGAGCTCCTACGAGCAGTACTTC.

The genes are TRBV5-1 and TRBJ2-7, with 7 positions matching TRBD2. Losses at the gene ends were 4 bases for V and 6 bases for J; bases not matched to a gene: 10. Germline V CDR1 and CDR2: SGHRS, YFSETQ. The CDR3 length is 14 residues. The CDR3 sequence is CASSPGGVGIEQYF. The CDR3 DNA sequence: TGCGCCAGCAGCCCGGGAGGTGTCGGGATCGAGCAGTACTTC. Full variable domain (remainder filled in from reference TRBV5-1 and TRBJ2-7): KAGVTQTPRYLIKTRGQQVTLSCSPISGHRSVSWYQQTPGQGLQFLFEYFSETQRNKGNFPGRFSGRQFSNSRSEMNVSTLELGDSALYLCASSPGGVGIEQYFGPGTRLTVT.

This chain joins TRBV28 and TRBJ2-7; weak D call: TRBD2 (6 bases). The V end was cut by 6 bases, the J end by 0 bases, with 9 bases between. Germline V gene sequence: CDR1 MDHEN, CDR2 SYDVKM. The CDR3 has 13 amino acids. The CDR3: CASSPGDSYEQYF. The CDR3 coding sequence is TGTGCCAGCAGCCCGGGGGACTCCTACGAGCAGTACTTC. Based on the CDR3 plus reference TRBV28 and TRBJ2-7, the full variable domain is DVKVTQSSRYLVKRTGEKVFLECVQDMDHENMFWYRQDPGLGLRLIYFSYDVKMKEKGDIPEGYSVSREKKERFSLILESASTNQTSMYLCASSPGDSYEQYFGPGTRLTVT.

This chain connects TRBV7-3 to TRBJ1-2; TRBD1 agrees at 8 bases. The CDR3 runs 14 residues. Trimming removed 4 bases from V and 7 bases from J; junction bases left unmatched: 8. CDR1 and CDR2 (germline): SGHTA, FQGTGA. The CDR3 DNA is TGTGCCAGCAGCTCTGGACAGGGTGGCGTTGGCTACACCTTC. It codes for CASSSGQGGVGYTF.

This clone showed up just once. CDR3 bases: TGTGCCAGCAGTTCTAGCGGGAGAAACACAGATACGCAGTATTTT. Translation gives CASSSSGRNTDTQYF. The genes are TRBV6-5 and TRBJ2-3; TRBD2 agrees at 10 bases. The length of the CDR3 is 15 residues. V lost 4 bases and J lost 2; bases outside the gene matches: 3. Germline V gene lookup returns CDR1 MNHEY and CDR2 SVGAGI.

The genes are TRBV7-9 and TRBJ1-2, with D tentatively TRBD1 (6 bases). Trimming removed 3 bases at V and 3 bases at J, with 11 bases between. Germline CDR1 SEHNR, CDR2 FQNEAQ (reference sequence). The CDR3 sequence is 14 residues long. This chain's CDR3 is CASSFVRGDYGYTF. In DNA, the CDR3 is TGTGCCAGCAGCTTTGTCAGGGGAGACTATGGCTACACCTTC. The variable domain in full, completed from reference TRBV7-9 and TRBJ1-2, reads DTGVSQNPRHKITKRGQNVTFRCDPISEHNRLYWYRQTLGQGPEFLTYFQNEAQLEKSRLLSDRFSAERPKGSFSTLEIQRTEQGDSAMYLCASSFVRGDYGYTFGSGTRLTVV.

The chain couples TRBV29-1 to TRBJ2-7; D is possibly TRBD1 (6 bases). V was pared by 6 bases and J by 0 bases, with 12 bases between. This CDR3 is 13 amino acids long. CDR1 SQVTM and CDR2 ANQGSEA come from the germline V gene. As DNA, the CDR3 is TGCAGCGTCAGCAGGGGAAGCTCCTACGAGCAGTACTTC. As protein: CSVSRGSSYEQYF.

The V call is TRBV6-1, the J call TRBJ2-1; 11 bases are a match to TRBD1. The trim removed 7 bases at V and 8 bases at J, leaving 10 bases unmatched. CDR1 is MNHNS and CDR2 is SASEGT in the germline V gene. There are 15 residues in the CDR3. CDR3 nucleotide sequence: TGTGCCAGCATCCCGGGACAGGGGGAGTCCGATGAGCAGTTCTTC. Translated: CASIPGQGESDEQFF.

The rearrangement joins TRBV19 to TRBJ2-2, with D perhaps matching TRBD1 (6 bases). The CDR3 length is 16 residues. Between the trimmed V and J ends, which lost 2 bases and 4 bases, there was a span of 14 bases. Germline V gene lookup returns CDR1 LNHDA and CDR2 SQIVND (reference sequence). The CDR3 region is CASSIILGTPTGELFF. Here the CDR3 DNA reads TGTGCCAGTAGTATAATCCTAGGGACACCCACCGGGGAGCTGTTTTTT.

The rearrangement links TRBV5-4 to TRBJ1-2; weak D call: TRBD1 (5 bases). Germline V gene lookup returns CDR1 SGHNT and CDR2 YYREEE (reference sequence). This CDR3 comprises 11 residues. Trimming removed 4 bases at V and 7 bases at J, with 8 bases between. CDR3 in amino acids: CASSPGFGYTF. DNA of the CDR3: TGTGCCAGCAGCCCAGGGTTTGGCTACACCTTC.

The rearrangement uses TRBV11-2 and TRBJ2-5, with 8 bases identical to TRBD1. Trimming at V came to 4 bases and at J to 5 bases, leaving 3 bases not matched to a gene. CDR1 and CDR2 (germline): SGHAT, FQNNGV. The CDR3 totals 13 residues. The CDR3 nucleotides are TGTGCCAGCAGCTCGGACAGGGCTGAGACCCAGTACTTC. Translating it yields CASSSDRAETQYF.

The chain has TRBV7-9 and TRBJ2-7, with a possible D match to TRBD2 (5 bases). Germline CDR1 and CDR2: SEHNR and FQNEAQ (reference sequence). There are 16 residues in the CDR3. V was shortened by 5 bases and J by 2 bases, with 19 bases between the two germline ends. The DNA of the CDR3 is TGTGCCAGCAGCGATACAATGTCGACCGGGGCCTACGAGCAGTACTTC. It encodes CASSDTMSTGAYEQYF.

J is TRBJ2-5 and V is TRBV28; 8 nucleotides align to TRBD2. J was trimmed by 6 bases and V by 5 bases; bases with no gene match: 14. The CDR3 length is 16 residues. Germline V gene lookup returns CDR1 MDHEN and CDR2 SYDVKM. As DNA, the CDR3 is TGTGCCAGCAGTCGTCCGAGGGCGGGAGGTTCAAAGACCCAGTACTTC. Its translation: CASSRPRAGGSKTQYF.

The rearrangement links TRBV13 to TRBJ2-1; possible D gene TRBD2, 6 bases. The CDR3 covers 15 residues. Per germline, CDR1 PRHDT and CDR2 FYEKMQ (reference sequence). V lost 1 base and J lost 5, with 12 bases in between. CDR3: CASSLEGGPHNEQFF. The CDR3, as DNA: TGTGCCAGCAGCTTAGAAGGAGGGCCCCACAATGAGCAGTTCTTC.

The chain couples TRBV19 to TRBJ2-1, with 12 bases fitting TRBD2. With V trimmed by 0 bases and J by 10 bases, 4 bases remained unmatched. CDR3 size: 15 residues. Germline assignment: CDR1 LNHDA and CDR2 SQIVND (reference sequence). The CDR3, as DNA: TGTGCCAGTAGTATAGAGACTAGCGGGAGTTCCGAGCAGTTCTTC. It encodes CASSIETSGSSEQFF. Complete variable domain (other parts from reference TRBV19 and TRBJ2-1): DGGITQSPKYLFRKEGQNVTLSCEQNLNHDAMYWYRQDPGQGLRLIYYSQIVNDFQKGDIAEGYSVSREKKESFPLTVTSAQKNPTAFYLCASSIETSGSSEQFFGPGTRLTVL.

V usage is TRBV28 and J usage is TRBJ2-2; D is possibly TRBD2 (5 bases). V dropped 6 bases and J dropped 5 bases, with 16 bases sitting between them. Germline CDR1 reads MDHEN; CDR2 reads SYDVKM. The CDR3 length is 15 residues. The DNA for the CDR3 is TGTGCCAGCAGCCCTACCCTGCTAGCTACCGGGGAGCTGTTTTTT. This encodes CASSPTLLATGELFF.

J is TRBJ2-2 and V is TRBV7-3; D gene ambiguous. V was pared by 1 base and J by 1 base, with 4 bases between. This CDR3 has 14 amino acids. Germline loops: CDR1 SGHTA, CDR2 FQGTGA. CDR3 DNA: TGTGCCAGCAGCTTAAAGCAGAACACCGGGGAGCTGTTTTTT. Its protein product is CASSLKQNTGELFF.